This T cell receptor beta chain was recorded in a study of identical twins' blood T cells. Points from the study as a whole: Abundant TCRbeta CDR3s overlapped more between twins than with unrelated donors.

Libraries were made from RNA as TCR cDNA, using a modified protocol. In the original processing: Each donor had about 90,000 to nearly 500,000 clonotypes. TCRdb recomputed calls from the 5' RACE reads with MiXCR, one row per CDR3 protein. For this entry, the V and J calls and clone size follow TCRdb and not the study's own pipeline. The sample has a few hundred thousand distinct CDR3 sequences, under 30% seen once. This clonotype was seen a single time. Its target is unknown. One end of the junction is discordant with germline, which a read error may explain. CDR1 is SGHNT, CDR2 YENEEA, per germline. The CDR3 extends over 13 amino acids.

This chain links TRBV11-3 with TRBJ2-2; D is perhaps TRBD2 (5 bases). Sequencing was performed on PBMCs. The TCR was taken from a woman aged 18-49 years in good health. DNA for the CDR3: TGTGCCAACAGTGACAAAAAGGCCGGGGAGCTGCTTTTT. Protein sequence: CANSDKKAGELLF. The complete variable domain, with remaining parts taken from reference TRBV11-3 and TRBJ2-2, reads EAGVVQSPRYKIIEKKQPVAFWCNPISGHNTLYWYLQNLGQGPELLIRYENEEAVDDSQLPKDRFSAERLKGVDSTLKIQPAELGDSAVYLCANSDKKAGELLFGEGSRLTVL.